What follows describes a single TCR beta chain. The sample originates from a study of blood T cell repertoires in COVID-19. About the study: Acute-phase and convalescent COVID-19 samples originated in the United States, Italy and Spain. From T cells, B-cell-depleted T cells, or PBMCs came the material, which was cDNA or gDNA.

Per the authors' pipeline: Amplification of reference gene primers was used by the study to estimate nucleated cell counts. Libraries were prepared by immunoSEQ multiplex PCR; TCRdb keeps only in-frame clonotypes and omits some of them. The V and J calls and clone size come from that table; D and trimming were worked out from the DNA. The data contain about 180,000 clones, around 88% of them singletons. V was shortened by 5 bases and J by 9 bases, with 14 bases between the two germline ends. This CDR3 has 13 amino acids. CDR1 MNHNY and CDR2 SVGAGI come from the germline V gene (reference sequence). The sequenced material came from peripheral blood. The V call is TRBV6-6, the J call TRBJ1-5, with a possible D match to TRBD1 (5 bases). The sequence was obtained from a woman aged 25 to 39 with acute or convalescent COVID-19. CDR3 loop: CASSQGAARPQHF. CDR3 DNA sequence: TGTGCCAGCAGTCAAGGGGCTGCGAGGCCCCAGCATTTT.